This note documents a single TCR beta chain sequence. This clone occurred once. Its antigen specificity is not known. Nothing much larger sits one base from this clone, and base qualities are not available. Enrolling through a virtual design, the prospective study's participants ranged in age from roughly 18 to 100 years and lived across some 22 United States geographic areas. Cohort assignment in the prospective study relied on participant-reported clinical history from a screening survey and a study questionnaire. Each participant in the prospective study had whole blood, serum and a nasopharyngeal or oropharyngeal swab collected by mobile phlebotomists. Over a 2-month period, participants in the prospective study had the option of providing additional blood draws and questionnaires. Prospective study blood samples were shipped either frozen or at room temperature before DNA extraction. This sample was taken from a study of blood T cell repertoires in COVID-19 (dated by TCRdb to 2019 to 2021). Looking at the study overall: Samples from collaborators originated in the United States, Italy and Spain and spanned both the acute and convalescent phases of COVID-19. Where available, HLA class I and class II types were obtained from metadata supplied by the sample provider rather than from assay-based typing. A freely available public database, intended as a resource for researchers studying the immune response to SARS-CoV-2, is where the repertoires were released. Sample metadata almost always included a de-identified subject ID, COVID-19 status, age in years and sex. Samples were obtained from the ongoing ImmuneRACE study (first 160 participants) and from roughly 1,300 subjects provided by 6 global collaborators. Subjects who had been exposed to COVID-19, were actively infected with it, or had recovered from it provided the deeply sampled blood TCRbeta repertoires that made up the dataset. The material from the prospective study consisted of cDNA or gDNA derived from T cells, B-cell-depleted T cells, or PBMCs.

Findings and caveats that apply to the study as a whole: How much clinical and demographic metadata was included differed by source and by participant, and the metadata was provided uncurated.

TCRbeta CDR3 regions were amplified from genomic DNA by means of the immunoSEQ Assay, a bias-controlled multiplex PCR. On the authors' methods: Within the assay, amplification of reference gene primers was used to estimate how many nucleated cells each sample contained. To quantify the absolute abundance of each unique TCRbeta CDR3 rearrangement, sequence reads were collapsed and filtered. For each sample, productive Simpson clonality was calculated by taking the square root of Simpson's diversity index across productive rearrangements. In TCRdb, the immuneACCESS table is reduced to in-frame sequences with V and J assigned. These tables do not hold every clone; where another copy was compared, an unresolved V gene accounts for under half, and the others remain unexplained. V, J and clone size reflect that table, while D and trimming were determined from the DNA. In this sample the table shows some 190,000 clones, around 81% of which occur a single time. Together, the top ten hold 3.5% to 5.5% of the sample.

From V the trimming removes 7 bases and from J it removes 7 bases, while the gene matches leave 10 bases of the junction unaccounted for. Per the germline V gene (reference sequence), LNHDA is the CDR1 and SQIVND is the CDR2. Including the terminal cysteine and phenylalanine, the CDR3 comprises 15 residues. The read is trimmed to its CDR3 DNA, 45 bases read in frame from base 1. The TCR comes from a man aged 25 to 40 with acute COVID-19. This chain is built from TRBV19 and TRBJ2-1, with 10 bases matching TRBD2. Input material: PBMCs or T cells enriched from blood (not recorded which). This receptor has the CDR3 CASILTTAGGNEQFF. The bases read TGTGCCAGTATCCTAACTACAGCGGGGGGGAATGAGCAGTTCTTC.